The 17 T cell receptor beta chains below all came from one sample that was sequenced in a study of vaccination and CD4 T cells after COVID-19. Treatment in this sample: roughly 10-day PBMC culture with coronavirus spike peptide pools or control peptides (ViraFEST assay). The study sequenced cultured CD4+ T cell DNA using the Oncomine TCR Beta short-read assay. In TCRdb, the PCR reads were re-called with MiXCR into one record per CDR3 protein. This table holds about 18,000 distinct CDR3 sequences, around 45% found once. Their antigens remain unidentified. The sequenced sample was CD4+ T cells from blood, cultured in vitro, obtained after SARS-CoV-2 vaccination. Receptors were obtained from a human donor who had recovered from COVID-19.

The rearrangement links TRBV7-2 to TRBJ2-7; a weak D match, TRBD2 (6 bases). Germline values: CDR1 SGHTA, CDR2 FQGNSA. V lost 1 base and J lost 0, with 19 bases in between. This CDR3 contains 18 residues. The DNA of the CDR3 is TGTGCCAGCAGCTTAGAAGTTAGTGCTAGCGCTAGCTCCTACGAGCAGTACTTC. Encoded protein: CASSLEVSASASSYEQYF.

This clonotype was detected only a few times. The CDR3 nucleotides are TGCGCCAGCAGCCGGGGGGTTGAGACCCAGTACTTC. Amino acid sequence: CASSRGVETQYF. The V and J genes are TRBV5-1 and TRBJ2-5, with 7 bases matching TRBD2. The trim removed 4 bases at V and 5 bases at J, leaving 2 bases unmatched. The length of the CDR3 is 12 residues. CDR1 SGHRS and CDR2 YFSETQ come from the germline V gene.

There are a few counts of this clonotype. This chain uses TRBV7-9 with TRBJ1-1; TRBD1 agrees at 9 bases. The CDR3 is 13 amino acids. V was pared by 1 base and J by 9 bases, with 3 bases of the junction left unmatched. CDR1 is SEHNR and CDR2 is FQNEAQ in the germline V gene (reference sequence). This CDR3 is CASSLGDRAKAFF. The CDR3 coding sequence is TGTGCCAGCAGCTTAGGGGACAGGGCCAAAGCTTTCTTT. Drawing the rest from reference TRBV7-9 and TRBJ1-1, the complete variable domain is DTGVSQNPRHKITKRGQNVTFRCDPISEHNRLYWYRQTLGQGPEFLTYFQNEAQLEKSRLLSDRFSAERPKGSFSTLEIQRTEQGDSAMYLCASSLGDRAKAFFGQGTRLTVV.

This clonotype was detected a few times. The CDR3 region is CASSIGPAGATDTQYF. The CDR3 DNA reads as TGTGCCAGTAGTATAGGACCAGCGGGAGCGACAGATACGCAGTATTTT. The chain recombines TRBV19 with TRBJ2-3; 8 bases map to TRBD2. Losses at the gene ends were 1 base for V and 3 bases for J; bases not matched to a gene: 6. This CDR3 is built from 16 residues. Germline loops: CDR1 LNHDA, CDR2 SQIVND (reference sequence).

This clonotype was detected only a few times. The V call is TRBV20-1, the J call TRBJ2-2; 7 positions match TRBD1. This CDR3 is built from 14 residues. CDR1 is DFQATT, CDR2 SNEGSKA, per germline (reference sequence). V gave up 4 bases and J gave up 1 base; unmatched junction bases: 3. CDR3 DNA: TGCAGTGCTACCGACAGGGTGAACACCGGGGAGCTGTTTTTT. Its protein is CSATDRVNTGELFF.

Only a few counts were recorded for this clonotype. The chain is built from TRBV10-1 and TRBJ2-5; D is undetermined. V was clipped by 0 bases and J by 2 bases, with 4 bases between them. The CDR3 runs to 13 residues. Germline values: CDR1 WNHNN, CDR2 SYGVQD (reference sequence). The CDR3 region has the DNA TGCGCCAGCAGTGAGTCGGGACAAGAGACCCAGTACTTC. Protein sequence: CASSESGQETQYF.

This clonotype has a single count. This chain uses TRBV7-9 with TRBJ2-7; perhaps TRBD1 as D (6 bases). The CDR3 loop spans 13 amino acids. Germline V gives CDR1 SEHNR, CDR2 FQNEAQ (reference sequence). The V gene lost 5 bases and the J gene lost 1 base, with 9 bases spanning the gap. The CDR3 DNA reads TGTGCCAGCAGCGCAGGGGCATCCTACGAGCAGTACTTC. Its protein is CASSAGASYEQYF.

This chain connects TRBV28 to TRBJ2-3, with 7 bases aligning to TRBD2. The CDR3 loop spans 15 amino acids. The germline gives CDR1 MDHEN, CDR2 SYDVKM. Trimming took 6 bases from V and 5 from J; bases not matched to a gene: 11. The chain's CDR3 is CASRLGSGMVDTQYF. The CDR3 DNA sequence: TGTGCCAGCAGACTGGGGAGCGGGATGGTAGATACGCAGTATTTT. Full variable domain (missing parts from reference TRBV28 and TRBJ2-3): DVKVTQSSRYLVKRTGEKVFLECVQDMDHENMFWYRQDPGLGLRLIYFSYDVKMKEKGDIPEGYSVSREKKERFSLILESASTNQTSMYLCASRLGSGMVDTQYFGPGTRLTVL.

The chain is built from TRBV20-1 and TRBJ2-2; unclear D gene. V shed 6 bases and J shed 6 bases, with 11 bases lying between them. CDR1 and CDR2 from the germline V gene are DFQATT and SNEGSKA (reference sequence). The CDR3 consists of 12 residues. The CDR3: CSARGVAGELFF. The CDR3 DNA reads as TGCAGTGCCCGTGGAGTCGCCGGGGAGCTGTTTTTT.

CDR3 sequence (DNA): TGTGCCAGCAGTTTATTCCAAGAGACCCAGTACTTC. This codes for CASSLFQETQYF. The genes are TRBV7-2 and TRBJ2-5; D gene unclear. Germline CDR1 and CDR2: SGHTA and FQGNSA. Deletions cut 6 bases from V and 1 base from J, with 6 bases between. The CDR3 runs to 12 residues.

This clonotype was counted a few times. This chain uses TRBV7-2 with TRBJ1-1; D gene uncertain. Germline V gives CDR1 SGHTA, CDR2 FQGNSA. The V end was cut by 2 bases, the J end by 5 bases, with 9 bases between. The CDR3 is 13 amino acids. The CDR3 nucleotides read TGTGCCAGCAGCTTATTAAGAGGGACTGAAGCTTTCTTT. Translation gives CASSLLRGTEAFF.

CDR3 DNA sequence: TGTGCCAGCATGTCAGGGGCTCTCCATGGCTACACCTTC. Its protein is CASMSGALHGYTF. The chain joins TRBV6-2 or TRBV6-3 to TRBJ1-2, with a tentative D call TRBD1 (6 bases). The CDR3 has 13 amino acids. The V and J ends lost 7 bases and 6 bases respectively, with 15 bases between them. The germline V gene encodes CDR1 MNHEY and CDR2 SVGEGT.

V and J are TRBV6-1 and TRBJ1-5; tentatively, D is TRBD1 (5 bases). CDR1 and CDR2 (germline): MNHNS, SASEGT. V lost 6 bases, J lost 3 bases, and 12 bases lay in between. This CDR3 comprises 14 residues. The CDR3 DNA reads as TGTGCCAGCAGGTCCACAGGAGTCAATCAGCCCCAGCATTTT. Amino acid sequence: CASRSTGVNQPQHF.

This clonotype was seen more than once but under ten times. The V call is TRBV7-6, the J call TRBJ2-7, with 7 bases lining up with TRBD1. Germline V gene sequence: CDR1 SGHVS, CDR2 FNYEAQ. The V and J ends lost 2 bases and 0 bases, in that order; junction bases with no gene match: 4. The CDR3 consists of 15 residues. The CDR3 reads CASSLMTGLSYEQYF. The CDR3 DNA follows: TGTGCCAGCAGCTTAATGACAGGGCTCTCCTACGAGCAGTACTTC.

The CDR3 DNA is TGTGCCAGCAGCCCGCCCGGGACACACTATGGCTACACCTTC. The encoded protein is CASSPPGTHYGYTF. V usage is TRBV7-2 and J usage is TRBJ1-2, with D maybe TRBD1 (6 bases). V was cut by 5 bases and J by 3 bases, with 13 bases left in between. Looked up from germline, CDR1 is SGHTA and CDR2 is FQGNSA. The CDR3 covers 14 residues.

The chain employs TRBV29-1 and TRBJ1-1; TRBD1 matches 9 bases. The germline V gene has CDR1 SQVTM and CDR2 ANQGSEA. After removal of 6 bases from V and 5 bases from J, the junction contained 7 bases not matched to a gene. CDR3 length: 13 amino acids. The CDR3 DNA sequence: TGCAGCGTGCACCGGGACAGGGAGACTGAAGCTTTCTTT. Protein product: CSVHRDRETEAFF.

The V and J genes are TRBV2 and TRBJ1-3, with D tentatively TRBD1 (5 bases). Germline V gives CDR1 SNHLY, CDR2 FYNNEI. Between the trimmed V and J ends, which lost 2 bases and 8 bases, there was a span of 13 bases. This CDR3 is 14 amino acids long. In DNA, the CDR3 is TGTGCCAGCAGTGAACCTGGGGGAAGGGACACCATATATTTT. Amino acid sequence: CASSEPGGRDTIYF.